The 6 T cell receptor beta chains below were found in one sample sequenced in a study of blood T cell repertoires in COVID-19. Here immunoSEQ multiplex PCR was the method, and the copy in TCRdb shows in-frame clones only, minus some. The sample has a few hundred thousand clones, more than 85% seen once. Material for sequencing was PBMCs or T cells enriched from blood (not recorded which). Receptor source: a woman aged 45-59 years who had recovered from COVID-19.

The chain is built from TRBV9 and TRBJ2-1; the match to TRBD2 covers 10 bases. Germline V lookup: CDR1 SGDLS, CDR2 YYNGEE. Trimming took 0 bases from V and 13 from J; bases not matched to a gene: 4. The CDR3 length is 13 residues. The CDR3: CASSVDSGRSQFF. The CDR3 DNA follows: TGTGCCAGCAGCGTAGATAGCGGGAGGAGTCAGTTCTTC.

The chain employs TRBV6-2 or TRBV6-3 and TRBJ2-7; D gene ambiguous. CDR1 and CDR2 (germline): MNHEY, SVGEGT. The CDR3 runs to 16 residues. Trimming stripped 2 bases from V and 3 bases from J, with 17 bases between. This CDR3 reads CASSYPVLAPYYEQYF. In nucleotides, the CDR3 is TGTGCCAGCAGTTACCCGGTGTTAGCCCCCTACTACGAGCAGTACTTC.

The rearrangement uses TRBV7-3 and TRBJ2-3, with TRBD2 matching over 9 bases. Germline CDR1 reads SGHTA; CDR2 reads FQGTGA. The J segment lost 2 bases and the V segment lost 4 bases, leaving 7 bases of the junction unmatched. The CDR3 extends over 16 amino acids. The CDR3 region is CASSSGTSRLTDTQYF. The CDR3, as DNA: TGTGCCAGCAGCTCGGGGACTAGCAGACTCACAGATACGCAGTATTTT.

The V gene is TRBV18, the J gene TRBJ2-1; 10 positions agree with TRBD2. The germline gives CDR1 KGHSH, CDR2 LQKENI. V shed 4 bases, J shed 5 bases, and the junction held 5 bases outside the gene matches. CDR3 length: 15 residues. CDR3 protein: CASSLAGGVHNEQFF. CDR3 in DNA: TGTGCCAGCTCACTAGCGGGAGGAGTACACAATGAGCAGTTCTTC.

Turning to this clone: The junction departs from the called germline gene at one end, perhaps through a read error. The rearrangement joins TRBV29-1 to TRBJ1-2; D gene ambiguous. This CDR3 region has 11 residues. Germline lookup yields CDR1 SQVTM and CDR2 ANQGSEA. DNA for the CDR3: TGCAGCGTTGAAGGAGAGGACTTGAAGGGATTC. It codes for CSVEGEDLKGF.

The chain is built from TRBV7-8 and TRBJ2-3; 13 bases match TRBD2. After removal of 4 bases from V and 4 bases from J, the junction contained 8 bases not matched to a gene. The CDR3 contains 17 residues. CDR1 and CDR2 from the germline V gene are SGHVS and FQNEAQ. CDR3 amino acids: CASSSPTSGRSSDTQYF. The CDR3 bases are TGTGCCAGCAGCTCGCCGACTAGCGGGAGGTCATCAGATACGCAGTATTTT.